These 23 T cell receptor beta chains originate from one sample sequenced in a study of blood T cell repertoires in COVID-19. Measured with immunoSEQ multiplex PCR; TCRdb has only the in-frame clones, and not every one. This table holds around 270,000 clones, about 90% found once. The sequenced material came from peripheral blood. Receptor source: a person between 18 and 35 years old with COVID-19, enrolled during active disease.

Comments on this clone: Other DNA variants within this sample encode the same CDR3. The rearrangement uses TRBV9 and TRBJ1-2, with TRBD1 matching 7 bases. CDR1 is SGDLS and CDR2 is YYNGEE in the germline V gene. This CDR3 has 14 amino acids. V was clipped by 0 bases and J by 4 bases; unmatched bases: 3. The DNA for the CDR3 is TGTGCCAGCAGCGTAGAGGGGGCGGGCTATGGCTACACCTTC. Its protein product is CASSVEGAGYGYTF.

V gene TRBV7-8 combines with J gene TRBJ1-6; the D is unclear. The CDR3 loop spans 16 amino acids. V shed 3 bases and J shed 7 bases, with 16 bases lying between them. The germline V gene encodes CDR1 SGHVS and CDR2 FQNEAQ. The CDR3 DNA is TGTGCCAGCAGCTTGGCCCCCAGGAATCTCAATTCACCCCTCCACTTT. Its translation: CASSLAPRNLNSPLHF.

This chain's CDR3 is CASSIGTGPSTDTQYF. CDR3 sequence (DNA): TGTGCCAGTAGTATAGGTACAGGTCCTAGCACAGATACGCAGTATTTT. The chain has TRBV19 and TRBJ2-3; D possibly corresponds to TRBD1 (5 bases). V lost 1 base, J lost 0 bases, and 11 bases lay in between. Germline loops: CDR1 LNHDA, CDR2 SQIVND (reference sequence). The CDR3 runs 16 residues.

The chain couples TRBV19 to TRBJ2-1; 11 positions agree with TRBD2. In germline, CDR1 is LNHDA, CDR2 SQIVND (reference sequence). The CDR3 extends over 18 amino acids. The J segment lost 9 bases and the V segment lost 3 bases, leaving 16 bases of the junction unmatched. CDR3 DNA: TGTGCCAGTAGTATCACTAGCGGGAGTGGATATTGGTCTGGTGAGCAGTTCTTC. Residues: CASSITSGSGYWSGEQFF.

The chain uses TRBV27 and TRBJ2-7; perhaps TRBD2 as D (6 bases). The V end lost 0 bases, the J end lost 4 bases, and 34 bases lay between the germline ends. The CDR3 has 22 amino acids. Germline V gene sequence: CDR1 MNHEY, CDR2 SMNVEV (reference sequence). CDR3 sequence reads: CASSLSYPRDQKTGAESYEQYF. The CDR3 nucleotides are TGTGCCAGCAGTTTATCATACCCCCGGGACCAAAAAACGGGAGCGGAATCTTACGAGCAGTACTTC.

DNA for the CDR3: TGTGCCAGCAGGATAGGACAGGCCTACGAGCAGTACTTC. Translated: CASRIGQAYEQYF. The chain combines TRBV5-6 with TRBJ2-7; 7 bases are shared with TRBD1. The CDR3 is 13 amino acids. Germline lookup yields CDR1 SGHDT and CDR2 YYEEEE. V shed 5 bases and J 2 bases; nucleotides not matched to a gene: 4. Supplemented by reference TRBV5-6 and TRBJ2-7, the full variable domain reads DAGVTQSPTHLIKTRGQQVTLRCSPKSGHDTVSWYQQALGQGPQFIFQYYEEEERQRGNFPDRFSGHQFPNYSSELNVNALLLGDSALYLCASRIGQAYEQYFGPGTRLTVT.

The chain carries TRBV19 and TRBJ2-5; D might be TRBD1 (6 bases). Germline V gene data show CDR1 as LNHDA and CDR2 as SQIVND (reference sequence). This CDR3 spans 11 amino acids. The V and J ends lost 3 bases and 12 bases respectively, with 11 bases between them. The CDR3 bases are TGTGCCAGTAGTATTGGGACAACCAAGTACTTC. This encodes CASSIGTTKYF.

The V call is TRBV15, the J call TRBJ2-5; 7 bases line up with TRBD2. With 8 bases clipped from V and 2 bases from J, the junction kept 2 bases outside the gene matches. CDR1 is LNHNV and CDR2 is YYDKDF in the germline V gene (reference sequence). This CDR3 region has 12 residues. CDR3 DNA: TGTGCCACCCGCGGGAGTCAAGAGACCCAGTACTTC. Protein product: CATRGSQETQYF.

The chain employs TRBV30 and TRBJ1-5, with D uncertain. V lost 0 bases, J lost 4 bases, and 13 bases lay in between. There are 15 residues in the CDR3. Looked up from germline, CDR1 is GTSNPN and CDR2 is SVGIG (reference sequence). The CDR3 DNA reads TGTGCCTGGAGTGTACGGGGATTGCGAAATCAGCCCCAGCATTTT. Amino acid sequence: CAWSVRGLRNQPQHF.

The genes are TRBV19 and TRBJ2-1; D is perhaps TRBD1 (6 bases). The CDR3 has 15 amino acids. The germline V gene encodes CDR1 LNHDA and CDR2 SQIVND (reference sequence). Between the trimmed V and J ends, which lost 3 bases and 0 bases, there was a span of 9 bases. CDR3 DNA: TGTGCCAGTAGTATTTTACAGGGCTCCTACAATGAGCAGTTCTTC. Residues: CASSILQGSYNEQFF.

The genes are TRBV15 and TRBJ1-1, with a possible D match to TRBD1 (5 bases). Looked up from germline, CDR1 is LNHNV and CDR2 is YYDKDF (reference sequence). V gave up 5 bases and J gave up 6 bases, with 19 bases separating them. This CDR3 comprises 15 residues. As DNA, the CDR3 is TGTGCCACCAGCCCGCGGACGGGGGATACCCCTGAAGCTTTCTTT. As protein: CATSPRTGDTPEAFF.

The rearrangement links TRBV25-1 to TRBJ2-7; D possibly corresponds to TRBD1 (6 bases). The CDR3 is made up of 12 amino acids. Trimming pared 7 bases from V and 6 bases from J, leaving 13 bases between. The germline gives CDR1 MGHDK, CDR2 SYGVNS. This CDR3 is CASTEDRGEQYF. CDR3 sequence (DNA): TGTGCCAGCACCGAGGACAGAGGCGAGCAGTACTTC.

This clone was picked up one time. Other nucleotide sequences in the sample specify the same CDR3. In DNA, the CDR3 is TGTGCCAGCAGCCAAGTAGAAGAAAAACTGTTTTTT. Translation gives CASSQVEEKLFF. This chain links TRBV3-1 (or the pseudogene TRBV3-2) with TRBJ1-4, with D hard to call. V lost 1 base, J lost 8 bases, and 5 bases lay in between. The CDR3 extends over 12 amino acids. Germline CDR1 is LGHDT and CDR2 is YNNKEL (reference sequence).

The chain carries TRBV7-2 and TRBJ2-3; tentative D call: TRBD1 (6 bases). The germline V gene encodes CDR1 SGHTA and CDR2 FQGNSA. The CDR3 is made up of 11 amino acids. With 5 bases removed from V and 10 bases from J, the gap between germline ends came to 10 bases. The CDR3 nucleotides read TGTGCCAGCAGCGAAGGGACACCGCAGTATTTT. This translates into CASSEGTPQYF.

In DNA form, the CDR3 reads TGTGCCAGCAGCCGTGGCGGACTCAACTACGAGCAGTACTTC. As protein: CASSRGGLNYEQYF. The chain uses TRBV5-4 and TRBJ2-7, with a possible D match to TRBD2 (5 bases). Germline V lookup: CDR1 SGHNT, CDR2 YYREEE (reference sequence). V lost 4 bases and J lost 3, with 14 bases in between. The CDR3 has 14 amino acids.

The chain employs TRBV12-3 or TRBV12-4 and TRBJ1-5; TRBD1 might be the D (6 bases). The CDR3 length is 12 residues. Trimming removed 6 bases from V and 9 bases from J, with 12 bases in between. CDR3 DNA sequence: TGTGCCAGCAGCCGGACAGAACCGCCCCAGCATTTT. Residues: CASSRTEPPQHF.

The chain recombines TRBV15 with TRBJ1-1; D not certain. CDR3 length: 14 residues. Germline V CDR1 and CDR2: LNHNV, YYDKDF (reference sequence). The ends were cut back, 0 bases at V and 1 base at J, with 6 bases in the middle. CDR3 in amino acids: CATSRDLGNTEAFF. In DNA, the CDR3 is TGTGCCACCAGCAGAGATCTAGGGAACACTGAAGCTTTCTTT.

This clone was detected only a few times. The V call is TRBV13, the J call TRBJ2-7; D possibly corresponds to TRBD1 (5 bases). CDR3 size: 12 residues. Germline assignment: CDR1 PRHDT and CDR2 FYEKMQ (reference sequence). Between the trimmed V and J ends, which lost 6 bases and 5 bases, there was a span of 11 bases. CDR3 nucleotides: TGTGCCAGCAGGCAGGGTCTCAACGAGCAGTACTTC. The encoded protein is CASRQGLNEQYF.

The chain carries TRBV28 and TRBJ2-3; 11 bases map to TRBD1. From germline, CDR1 is MDHEN and CDR2 SYDVKM. This CDR3 has 13 residues. The V segment lost 10 bases and the J segment 6 bases; nucleotides outside the gene matches: 6. CDR3 bases: TGTGCCACGATGGACAGGGGGCCCGATACGCAGTATTTT. It yields the protein CATMDRGPDTQYF. The full variable domain, in which reference TRBV28 and TRBJ2-3 provide the parts outside the CDR3, is DVKVTQSSRYLVKRTGEKVFLECVQDMDHENMFWYRQDPGLGLRLIYFSYDVKMKEKGDIPEGYSVSREKKERFSLILESASTNQTSMYLCATMDRGPDTQYFGPGTRLTVL.

The chain carries TRBV7-2 and TRBJ2-1, with 7 bases matching TRBD2. Germline loops: CDR1 SGHTA, CDR2 FQGNSA. V lost 5 bases to trimming and J lost 2 bases; unmatched junction nucleotides: 9. This CDR3 spans 16 amino acids. Here the CDR3 DNA reads TGTGCCAGCAGCCTCTCGGGACTAACCGCCTACAATGAGCAGTTCTTC. This codes for CASSLSGLTAYNEQFF.

The chain recombines TRBV7-9 with TRBJ1-2; D gene unclear. The CDR3 totals 14 residues. Germline lookup yields CDR1 SEHNR and CDR2 FQNEAQ (reference sequence). V was shortened by 1 base and J by 4 bases, with 10 bases between the two germline ends. The CDR3: CASSLEAGSYGYTF. CDR3 bases: TGTGCCAGCAGCTTAGAGGCAGGCTCCTATGGCTACACCTTC.

The chain joins TRBV2 to TRBJ1-2; D may be TRBD1 (5 bases). In germline, CDR1 is SNHLY, CDR2 FYNNEI. V dropped 2 bases and J dropped 4 bases, with 14 bases sitting between them. This CDR3 contains 15 residues. The CDR3 sequence is CASSEQGGYGYGYTF. The CDR3 DNA reads as TGTGCCAGCAGTGAACAGGGAGGGTACGGCTATGGCTACACCTTC.

The chain joins TRBV9 to TRBJ1-5; 7 nucleotides align to TRBD1. The CDR3 covers 13 residues. The junction had 7 bases not matched to a gene; V was cut back by 4 bases and J by 9 bases. Germline lookup yields CDR1 SGDLS and CDR2 YYNGEE. The DNA for the CDR3 is TGTGCCAGCAGCCGGGACAGTCTGCTGCCCCAGCATTTT. This sequence encodes CASSRDSLLPQHF.